This T cell receptor (beta chain) derives from a study of blood T cell repertoires in COVID-19. Study at large: Researchers got acute and convalescent COVID-19 samples from the United States, Italy and Spain.

Per the original data handling: Scientists estimated how many nucleated cells there were by amplifying reference gene primers. Libraries were prepared by immunoSEQ multiplex PCR; TCRdb keeps only in-frame clonotypes and omits some of them. D and trimming come from the DNA, and the V and J calls and clone size come from that table. The sample has tens of thousands of clones; 85% are singletons. Per germline, CDR1 KGHSH and CDR2 LQKENI. The CDR3 is 14 residues long. The ends were cut back, 3 bases at V and 1 base at J, with 6 bases in the middle. This clone was picked up one time. Sequencing was carried out using peripheral blood. The source of this sequence is a human donor in a cohort sampled during active COVID-19. The chain couples TRBV18 to TRBJ2-2; no clear D gene. The CDR3 DNA follows: TGTGCCAGCTCACCGAACAAGAACACCGGGGAGCTGTTTTTT. Protein sequence: CASSPNKNTGELFF.